The 30 T cell receptor beta chains in this list originate from one sample, sequenced in a study of CD8 T cells in ankylosing spondylitis. TCRdb passed the 5' RACE reads through MiXCR, listing each CDR3 protein once. This table has approximately 290,000 distinct CDR3 sequences, under 25% appearing once. What was sequenced was blood, either unsorted or a sorted T cell fraction (not recorded which). Receptors originate from a female donor with ankylosing spondylitis or in good health (not recorded which).

V gene TRBV5-1 combines with J gene TRBJ2-7; D is undetermined. CDR3 length: 14 amino acids. Trimming took off 1 base at V and 0 bases at J, with 8 bases between the two ends. The germline V gene has CDR1 SGHRS and CDR2 YFSETQ. As DNA, the CDR3 is TGCGCCAGCAGCTTGATCCCAAGCTCCTACGAGCAGTACTTC. This codes for CASSLIPSSYEQYF.

This rearrangement joins TRBV12-3 or TRBV12-4 to TRBJ1-2, with TRBD1 identical over 9 bases. The CDR3 sequence is 14 residues long. V was clipped by 4 bases and J by 8 bases; unmatched bases: 8. The CDR3 nucleotides read TGTGCCAGCAGTTCCGAGGGGACAGGGAACGGCTACACCTTC. Translated, it gives CASSSEGTGNGYTF.

This clonotype has more than one count but fewer than ten. The V call is TRBV3-1, the J call TRBJ2-1; D might be TRBD1 (5 bases). This CDR3 spans 13 amino acids. V dropped 3 bases and J dropped 7 bases, with 10 bases sitting between them. The germline CDR1 and CDR2 sequences are LGHDT and YNNKEL (reference sequence). CDR3 protein: CASSQAGPNEQFF. Written as DNA, the CDR3 is TGTGCCAGCAGCCAGGCAGGGCCTAATGAGCAGTTCTTC.

This clonotype has just a few counts. The chain carries TRBV7-2 and TRBJ1-5; TRBD1 might be the D (5 bases). The CDR3 has 15 residues. CDR1 and CDR2 from the germline V gene are SGHTA and FQGNSA. Trimming cost V 3 bases and J 2 bases, with 11 bases left between them. The CDR3 nucleotides read TGTGCCAGCAGCTTGGGAGGGGCTGGCAATCAGCCCCAGCATTTT. It encodes CASSLGGAGNQPQHF.

This clonotype turned up a few times. This chain joins TRBV20-1 and TRBJ2-1, with 12 bases fitting TRBD2. Per germline, CDR1 DFQATT and CDR2 SNEGSKA (reference sequence). CDR3 length: 13 residues. Trimming took 5 bases from V and 9 from J; bases not matched to a gene: 5. The CDR3 spells CSAALAGGGEQFF. CDR3 coding DNA: TGCAGTGCTGCCCTAGCGGGAGGGGGTGAGCAGTTCTTC.

The sample holds a few counts of this clonotype. This chain uses TRBV7-2 with TRBJ2-1, with 7 bases identical to TRBD1. Germline V gene sequence: CDR1 SGHTA, CDR2 FQGNSA. V shed 3 bases, J shed 3 bases, and the junction held 2 bases outside the gene matches. This CDR3 spans 14 amino acids. CDR3 residues: CASSFRQGYNEQFF. The CDR3 bases are TGTGCCAGCAGCTTTAGACAGGGCTACAATGAGCAGTTCTTC.

This clonotype came up a few times. The chain uses TRBV6-1 and TRBJ2-1; TRBD1 aligns across 9 bases. CDR1 is MNHNS and CDR2 is SASEGT in the germline V gene. CDR3 length: 15 residues. Trimming at V came to 6 bases and at J to 3 bases, leaving 6 bases not matched to a gene. The CDR3 DNA sequence: TGTGCCAGCAGGCCAACAGGGGGCGACTACAATGAGCAGTTCTTC. It yields the protein CASRPTGGDYNEQFF.

The rearrangement uses TRBV9 and TRBJ2-7; maybe TRBD1 (6 bases). CDR1 is SGDLS and CDR2 is YYNGEE in the germline V gene. CDR3 length: 15 residues. V was shortened by 4 bases and J by 3 bases, with 17 bases between the two germline ends. CDR3 nucleotide sequence: TGTGCCAGCAGCCCTCGGACAGAGCCCTACTACGAGCAGTACTTC. As protein: CASSPRTEPYYEQYF.

The CDR3 region has the DNA TGCGCCAGCAGCAGTGACAGGGGGGTAGGGGCCAACGTCCTGACTTTC. It yields the protein CASSSDRGVGANVLTF. The chain couples TRBV5-1 to TRBJ2-6, with 9 bases identical to TRBD1. Germline V gene lookup returns CDR1 SGHRS and CDR2 YFSETQ. The ends lost 4 bases at V and 4 bases at J; junction bases unmatched: 6. The CDR3 spans 16 residues.

The chain is built from TRBV7-9 and TRBJ2-7, with 7 bases identical to TRBD2. The V segment lost 6 bases and the J segment 4 bases; nucleotides outside the gene matches: 15. This CDR3 region has 16 residues. Germline-derived CDR1 and CDR2 are SEHNR and FQNEAQ (reference sequence). CDR3 bases: TGTGCCAGCAGTACCCCCCGCGGCGGGAGTTGGTACGAGCAGTACTTC. This codes for CASSTPRGGSWYEQYF.

V is TRBV20-1 and J is TRBJ2-1; D is unresolved. The germline V gene has CDR1 DFQATT and CDR2 SNEGSKA (reference sequence). The CDR3 loop spans 12 amino acids. Trimming took 5 bases from V and 6 from J, leaving 11 bases between them. The CDR3 spells CSAPKPVNEQFF. The CDR3 DNA reads TGCAGTGCTCCAAAACCTGTCAATGAGCAGTTCTTC.

The chain links TRBV7-2 to TRBJ1-3, with D uncertain. Trimming took off 5 bases at V and 0 bases at J, with 11 bases between the two ends. Germline V gene data show CDR1 as SGHTA and CDR2 as FQGNSA. This CDR3 is built from 15 residues. Written as DNA, the CDR3 is TGTGCCAGCAGCCGTAGGACGAGCTCTGGAAACACCATATATTTT. This translates into CASSRRTSSGNTIYF.

This sequence joins TRBV5-1 and TRBJ1-2; 7 bases line up with TRBD1. Germline V gene data show CDR1 as SGHRS and CDR2 as YFSETQ. The CDR3 extends over 14 amino acids. With 0 bases clipped from V and 4 bases from J, the junction kept 3 bases outside the gene matches. CDR3 loop: CASSLGRGSYGYTF. CDR3 in DNA: TGCGCCAGCAGCTTGGGCAGGGGGTCCTATGGCTACACCTTC.

V gene TRBV7-8 combines with J gene TRBJ2-7, with 8 positions matching TRBD1. The CDR3 sequence is 14 residues long. The V gene's germline CDR1 is SGHVS and CDR2 FQNEAQ. After removal of 7 bases from V and 8 bases from J, the junction contained 13 bases not matched to a gene. The CDR3 region has the DNA TGTGCCAGCACCTCGGACAGGGCGACCAGGAAGCAGTACTTC. It specifies CASTSDRATRKQYF.

This clonotype came up a few times. V and J are TRBV11-2 and TRBJ1-2; D is undetermined. V lost 1 base and J lost 3, with 15 bases in between. This CDR3 region has 16 residues. Germline V gene sequence: CDR1 SGHAT, CDR2 FQNNGV. This chain's CDR3 is CASSLGRTGSDYGYTF. The CDR3 DNA reads TGTGCCAGCAGCTTAGGTCGAACGGGTTCCGACTATGGCTACACCTTC. The whole variable domain, filled in from reference TRBV11-2 and TRBJ1-2, reads EAGVAQSPRYKIIEKRQSVAFWCNPISGHATLYWYQQILGQGPKLLIQFQNNGVVDDSQLPKDRFSAERLKGVDSTLKIQPAKLEDSAVYLCASSLGRTGSDYGYTFGSGTRLTVV.

This clonotype was observed a few times. J is TRBJ2-7 and V is TRBV5-6, with D perhaps TRBD2 (5 bases). This CDR3 comprises 14 residues. V lost 4 bases and J lost 0, with 11 bases in between. Per germline, CDR1 SGHDT and CDR2 YYEEEE. The CDR3 reads CASSPITSSYEQYF. The CDR3 DNA is TGTGCCAGCAGCCCTATCACTAGCTCCTACGAGCAGTACTTC.

This clonotype was detected many times. CDR3 DNA: TGCAGTGCCCCCGGACTAGCGGGAGGGCCGCACAATGAGCAGTTCTTC. Its protein is CSAPGLAGGPHNEQFF. This rearrangement joins TRBV20-1 to TRBJ2-1; 15 bases line up with TRBD2. Trimming removed 6 bases from V and 5 bases from J; junction bases left unmatched: 8. Germline V lookup: CDR1 DFQATT, CDR2 SNEGSKA (reference sequence). This CDR3 contains 16 residues.

The V call is TRBV2, the J call TRBJ1-1, with unresolved D. CDR1 is SNHLY, CDR2 FYNNEI, per germline. This CDR3 is built from 14 residues. V lost 3 bases to trimming and J lost 8 bases, with 16 bases between them. As DNA, the CDR3 is TGTGCCAGCAGTGATCCTCGGGCAGCACGAGAAGCTTTCTTT. Amino acids: CASSDPRAAREAFF.

This rearrangement joins TRBV27 to TRBJ2-1; D possibly uses TRBD1 or TRBD2 (6 bases each). The V and J ends lost 7 bases and 1 base respectively, with 14 bases between them. The CDR3 extends over 15 amino acids. Germline loops: CDR1 MNHEY, CDR2 SMNVEV (reference sequence). CDR3 amino acids: CASIQGGGSYNEQFF. The CDR3 coding sequence is TGTGCCAGCATCCAAGGAGGGGGGTCCTACAATGAGCAGTTCTTC.

The V and J genes are TRBV5-1 and TRBJ2-7; 7 nucleotides agree with TRBD1. With V trimmed by 0 bases and J by 12 bases, 12 bases remained unmatched. The CDR3 is made up of 14 amino acids. Germline values: CDR1 SGHRS, CDR2 YFSETQ. The DNA for the CDR3 is TGCGCCAGCAGCTTGGAGGGCCTAGAGGGGGCCTCGTACTTC. It translates to CASSLEGLEGASYF.

The rearrangement links TRBV19 to TRBJ1-5, with a tentative D call TRBD1 (6 bases). In germline, CDR1 is LNHDA, CDR2 SQIVND (reference sequence). This CDR3 contains 16 residues. With 1 base removed from V and 1 base from J, the gap between germline ends came to 11 bases. The CDR3 region has the DNA TGTGCCAGTAGTATAGTACGGGGGGCGAGCAATCAGCCCCAGCATTTT. It translates to CASSIVRGASNQPQHF.

The CDR3 region is CASNNGGYWNTEAFF. DNA of the CDR3: TGTGCCAGCAATAATGGGGGGTACTGGAACACTGAAGCTTTCTTT. V usage is TRBV27 and J usage is TRBJ1-1; tentative D call: TRBD1 (5 bases). The CDR3 loop spans 15 amino acids. Germline V gene data show CDR1 as MNHEY and CDR2 as SMNVEV (reference sequence). V shed 7 bases and J shed 1 base, with 16 bases lying between them.

This clonotype turned up a few times. The chain uses TRBV12-3 or TRBV12-4 and TRBJ1-2; D call uncertain. The CDR3 has 13 amino acids. V was shortened by 5 bases and J by 8 bases, with 15 bases between the two germline ends. The CDR3 DNA follows: TGTGCCAGCAGTCCGGCCCTCCAACAAGGCTACACCTTC. Amino acid sequence: CASSPALQQGYTF.

This clonotype was counted a few times. The chain links TRBV20-1 to TRBJ2-1; tentatively, D is TRBD2 (6 bases). From germline, CDR1 is DFQATT and CDR2 SNEGSKA (reference sequence). V lost 5 bases to trimming and J lost 8 bases, with 22 bases between them. The CDR3 extends over 15 amino acids. CDR3 amino acids: CSAPLRAAGSYEQFF. CDR3 nucleotide sequence: TGCAGTGCTCCATTGCGGGCCGCGGGGTCCTATGAGCAGTTCTTC.

The rearrangement links TRBV9 to TRBJ2-2; D ambiguous. V was pared by 4 bases and J by 5 bases, with 18 bases between. This CDR3 is built from 16 residues. CDR1 and CDR2 (germline): SGDLS, YYNGEE. The CDR3 protein is CASSSGGHQLTGELFF. The CDR3 DNA reads TGTGCCAGCAGCTCCGGTGGCCACCAGCTGACCGGGGAGCTGTTTTTT.

This clonotype was seen more than once but under ten times. The rearrangement links TRBV29-1 to TRBJ1-5; 9 bases align to TRBD1. V lost 6 bases and J lost 7; bases outside the gene matches: 4. Germline-derived CDR1 and CDR2 are SQVTM and ANQGSEA. CDR3 length: 12 amino acids. The DNA of the CDR3 is TGCAGCGTCAGGACAGGGGCGCAGCCCCAGCATTTT. Protein: CSVRTGAQPQHF.

The chain joins TRBV5-5 to TRBJ2-1, with D unclear. Germline-derived CDR1 and CDR2 are SGHKS and YYEKEE (reference sequence). V shed 4 bases and J shed 10 bases, with 12 bases lying between them. This CDR3 contains 12 residues. CDR3 nucleotides: TGTGCCAGCAGCCTAATCAATGGGGAGCAGTTCTTC. This translates into CASSLINGEQFF.

This clonotype was seen more than once but under ten times. This chain connects TRBV5-1 to TRBJ1-6; D is unresolved. V lost 0 bases to trimming and J lost 7 bases, with 8 bases between them. The CDR3 loop spans 14 amino acids. Germline CDR1 SGHRS, CDR2 YFSETQ. The CDR3 DNA reads as TGCGCCAGCAGCTTGGACGGTGGAAATTCACCCCTCCACTTT. This gives the protein CASSLDGGNSPLHF.

The chain has TRBV2 and TRBJ2-5, with 7 positions matching TRBD2. The CDR3 has 15 amino acids. The V gene end was trimmed by 7 bases and the J gene end by 4 bases; junction bases not matched to a gene: 12. Germline V lookup: CDR1 SNHLY, CDR2 FYNNEI. Here the CDR3 reads CASTQRVVAGETQYF. The CDR3 DNA reads as TGTGCCAGCACCCAACGGGTGGTAGCGGGAGAGACCCAGTACTTC.

This clonotype was observed a few times. The V and J genes are TRBV6-2 or TRBV6-3 and TRBJ2-1; D not certain. The ends were cut back, 7 bases at V and 9 bases at J, with 7 bases in the middle. Germline V gives CDR1 MNHEY, CDR2 SVGEGT. The CDR3 extends over 10 amino acids. In DNA form, the CDR3 reads TGTGCCAGCAAGGGTCCTGAGCAGTTCTTC. This encodes CASKGPEQFF.